This T cell receptor (beta chain) comes out of a study of graft-versus-host responses after intestinal transplantation. Overall study: Among the recipients, transplants were multivisceral, liver-intestinal, or isolated intestinal. Study-level points and caveats: Levels of circulating GvH clones at their peak were associated with early post-transplant HvG declines. Clonal ratios of graft-versus-host to host-versus-graft in allografts were high for patients exhibiting graft-donor T cell macrochimerism.

Points on this clone: Its antigen remains unidentified.

TCRdb's table, derived via immunoSEQ multiplex PCR, lists solely in-frame clones and lacks some. The table records over 65,000 clones, around 90% of them present only once. This CDR3 has 14 residues. Germline V lookup: CDR1 SGHNT, CDR2 YYREEE (reference sequence). V shed 4 bases and J 2 bases; nucleotides not matched to a gene: 4. This clonotype was obtained from a human donor who was the organ donor for an intestinal transplant. The sequencing here drew on unstimulated CD8+ T cells sorted from spleen or lymph node cells, taken before transplant. The chain uses TRBV5-4 and TRBJ2-3; 7 bases agree with TRBD2. The CDR3 loop reads CASSQGLSTDTQYF. As DNA, the CDR3 is TGTGCCAGCAGCCAGGGACTATCCACAGATACGCAGTATTTT.